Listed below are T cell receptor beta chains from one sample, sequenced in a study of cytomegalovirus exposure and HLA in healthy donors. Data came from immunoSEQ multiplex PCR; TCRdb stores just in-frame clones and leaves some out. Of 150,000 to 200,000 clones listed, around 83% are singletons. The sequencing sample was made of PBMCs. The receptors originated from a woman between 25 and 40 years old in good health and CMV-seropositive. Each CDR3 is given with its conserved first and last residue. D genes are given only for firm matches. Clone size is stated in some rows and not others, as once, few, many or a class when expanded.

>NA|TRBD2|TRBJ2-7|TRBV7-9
CASSLAGERGSYEQYF
TGTGCCAGCAGCTTGGCTGGGGAGCGGGGATCCTACGAGCAGTACTTC
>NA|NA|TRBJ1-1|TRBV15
CATSRDPQGWNTEAFF
TGTGCCACCAGCAGAGACCCACAGGGTTGGAACACTGAAGCTTTCTTT
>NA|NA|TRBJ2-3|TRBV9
CASSVAAVAASTDTQYF
TGTGCCAGCAGCGTAGCTGCGGTAGCGGCTAGCACAGATACGCAGTATTTT
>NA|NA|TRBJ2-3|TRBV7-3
CASSAGSDTQYF
TGTGCCAGCAGCGCCGGGTCGGATACGCAGTATTTT
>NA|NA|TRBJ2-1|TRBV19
CASSIGAGGVREQFF
TGTGCCAGTAGTATAGGGGCCGGAGGAGTTAGAGAGCAGTTCTTC
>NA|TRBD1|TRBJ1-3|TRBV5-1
CASSLQGVNSGNTIYF
TGCGCCAGCAGCTTGCAGGGGGTTAATTCTGGAAACACCATATATTTT
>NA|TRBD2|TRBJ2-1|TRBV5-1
CASSPGSGGLGLYNEQFF
TGCGCCAGCAGCCCAGGTAGCGGGGGCCTGGGTCTCTACAATGAGCAGTTCTTC
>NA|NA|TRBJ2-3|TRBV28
CASSSLGGTDTQYF
TGTGCCAGCAGTTCCTTGGGGGGAACAGATACGCAGTATTTT
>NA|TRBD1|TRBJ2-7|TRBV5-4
CASSRGQATMYEQYF
TGTGCCAGCAGCCGAGGACAGGCGACTATGTACGAGCAGTACTTC
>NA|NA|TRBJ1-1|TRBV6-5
CASSVDSNTEAFF
TGTGCCAGCAGCGTCGACAGCAACACTGAAGCTTTCTTT
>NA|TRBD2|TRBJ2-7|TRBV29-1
CSVGAGGLIDEQYF
TGCAGCGTTGGTGCGGGAGGGCTGATCGACGAGCAGTATTTC
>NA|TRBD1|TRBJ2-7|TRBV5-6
CASSSGGVAHEQYF
TGTGCCAGCAGCTCAGGGGGCGTTGCCCACGAGCAGTACTTC
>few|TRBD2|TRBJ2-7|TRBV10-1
CASSPSGVYEQYF
TGCGCCAGCAGTCCTAGCGGCGTCTACGAGCAGTACTTC
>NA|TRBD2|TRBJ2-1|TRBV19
CASEGLAGNEQFF
TGTGCCAGCGAGGGACTAGCGGGAAATGAGCAGTTCTTC
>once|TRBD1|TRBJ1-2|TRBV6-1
CASSVETGNYGYTF
TGTGCCAGCAGTGTAGAGACAGGGAACTATGGCTACACCTTC
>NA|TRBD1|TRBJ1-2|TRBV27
CASSLGTGARGYTF
TGTGCCAGCAGTTTGGGGACAGGGGCTAGGGGCTACACCTTC
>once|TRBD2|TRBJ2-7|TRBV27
CATQREGRYEQYF
TGTGCCACCCAAAGGGAGGGTCGGTACGAGCAGTACTTC
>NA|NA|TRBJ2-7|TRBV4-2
CASSSQSEGYEQYF
TGTGCCAGCAGTTCACAGTCGGAGGGTTACGAGCAGTACTTC
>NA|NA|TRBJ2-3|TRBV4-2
CASSQVVGTDTQYF
TGTGCCAGCAGCCAAGTTGTCGGCACAGATACGCAGTATTTT
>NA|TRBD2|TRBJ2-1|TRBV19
CASMMTSGTYNEQFF
TGTGCCAGTATGATGACTAGCGGGACTTACAATGAGCAGTTCTTC
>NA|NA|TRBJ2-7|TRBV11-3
CASSQGVLTEQYF
TGTGCCAGCAGCCAGGGTGTGTTGACCGAGCAGTACTTC
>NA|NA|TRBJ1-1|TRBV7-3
CASRLDRTTEAFF
TGTGCCAGTAGACTCGACAGGACGACTGAAGCTTTCTTT
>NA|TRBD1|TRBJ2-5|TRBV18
CASSQGTGQETQYF
TGTGCCAGCTCACAAGGGACAGGACAAGAGACCCAGTACTTC
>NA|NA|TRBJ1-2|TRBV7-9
CASSADSQPSGYTF
TGTGCCAGCAGCGCGGACAGTCAGCCTAGCGGCTACACCTTC
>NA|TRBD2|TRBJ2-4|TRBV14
CASSQTQAGARQYF
TGTGCCAGCAGCCAGACGCAGGCGGGAGCTCGTCAGTACTTC
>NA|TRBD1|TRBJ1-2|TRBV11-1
CASSPGGDGYTF
TGTGCCAGCAGCCCAGGGGGCGATGGCTACACCTTC
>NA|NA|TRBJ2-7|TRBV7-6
CASSLLGSVPYEQYF
TGTGCCAGCAGCCTTCTAGGTAGCGTCCCCTACGAGCAGTACTTC
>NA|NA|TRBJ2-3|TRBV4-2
CASSQEPPGSGPDTQYF
TGTGCCAGCAGCCAGGAGCCGCCGGGGAGTGGGCCAGATACGCAGTATTTT
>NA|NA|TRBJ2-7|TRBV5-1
CASSRDNYYEQYF
TGCGCCAGCAGCCGGGACAACTACTACGAGCAGTACTTC
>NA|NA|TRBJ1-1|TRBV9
CASSPRMNTEAFF
TGTGCCAGCAGCCCTCGTATGAACACTGAAGCTTTCTTT
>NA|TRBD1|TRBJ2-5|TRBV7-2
CASSRTGTVGETQYF
TGTGCCAGCAGCCGTACAGGGACAGTAGGGGAGACCCAGTACTTC
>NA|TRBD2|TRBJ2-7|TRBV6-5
CASSYGGLAGGEQYF
TGTGCCAGCAGTTACGGGGGACTAGCGGGAGGCGAGCAGTACTTC
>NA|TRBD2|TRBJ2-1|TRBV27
CASSLLAGANYNEQFF
TGTGCCAGCAGTTTACTAGCGGGAGCAAACTACAATGAGCAGTTCTTC
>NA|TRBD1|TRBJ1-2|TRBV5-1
CASSGTGGTIDGYTF
TGCGCCAGCAGCGGGACAGGGGGCACGATCGATGGCTACACCTTC
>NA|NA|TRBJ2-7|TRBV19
CASSTLGVVTQYF
TGTGCCAGTAGTACCCTCGGGGTAGTTACCCAGTACTTC